These 13 T cell receptor beta chains were all obtained from the same sample, sequenced in a study of early T cells in non-severe SARS-CoV-2 infection. Using its own MiXCR run on the 5' RACE reads, TCRdb lists one record per CDR3 protein. This sample yields 48,000 or so distinct CDR3 sequences, of which approximately 5.7% are seen a single time; roughly 6.9% belongs to the top ten. The sample consisted of whole blood, taken at baseline. All receptors derive from an adult who was a healthcare worker with PCR-confirmed SARS-CoV-2 infection or an uninfected control (not recorded which).

This clonotype came up a few times. V gene TRBV6-2 or TRBV6-3 combines with J gene TRBJ2-3; the D gene could be TRBD1 or TRBD2 (5 bases each). The CDR3 runs to 16 residues. Germline V gene lookup returns CDR1 MNHEY and CDR2 SVGEGT. V shed 0 bases and J shed 3 bases, with 13 bases lying between them. CDR3 sequence (DNA): TGTGCCAGCAGTTACTCGAGTAGGGGCGGGACAGATACGCAGTATTTT. Translating it yields CASSYSSRGGTDTQYF.

This clonotype has ten or more counts. The rearrangement uses TRBV6-5 and TRBJ2-7, with D possibly matching TRBD1 (5 bases). Germline V CDR1 and CDR2: MNHEY, SVGAGI. The V and J ends lost 2 bases and 5 bases respectively, with 13 bases between them. The CDR3 runs 14 residues. The CDR3 is CASSYGAAGNEQYF. CDR3 DNA sequence: TGTGCCAGCAGTTACGGGGCTGCAGGGAACGAGCAGTACTTC.

In its sample, this clonotype was seen many times. This chain connects TRBV3-1 to TRBJ2-1; 8 bases match TRBD2. This CDR3 is built from 15 residues. Germline V lookup: CDR1 LGHDT, CDR2 YNNKEL (reference sequence). Germline trimming cut 4 bases from V and 5 bases from J; bases unmatched to any gene: 7. In DNA, the CDR3 is TGTGCCAGCAGCCGAAGAGCGGGGGCCAACAATGAGCAGTTCTTC. This sequence encodes CASSRRAGANNEQFF.

This clonotype has at least ten counts. The V and J genes are TRBV28 and TRBJ2-2; a weak D match, TRBD2 (6 bases). CDR1 is MDHEN and CDR2 is SYDVKM in the germline V gene. V was pared by 6 bases and J by 2 bases, with 13 bases between. CDR3 length: 15 residues. The CDR3 reads CASSLLGGNTGELFF. The CDR3 DNA sequence: TGTGCCAGCAGCCTACTCGGGGGTAACACCGGGGAGCTGTTTTTT.

This clonotype has a count of ten or more. The chain has TRBV19 and TRBJ1-6, with D maybe TRBD1 (5 bases). With 7 bases removed from V and 8 bases from J, the gap between germline ends came to 12 bases. CDR3 length equals 13 residues. Germline-derived CDR1 and CDR2 are LNHDA and SQIVND (reference sequence). This CDR3 reads CASTVGGDSPLHF. The CDR3 region has the DNA TGTGCCAGTACCGTCGGGGGAGATTCACCCCTCCACTTT.

V gene TRBV28 combines with J gene TRBJ1-1; the D gene is possibly TRBD1 (6 bases). The ends were cut back, 3 bases at V and 1 base at J, with 9 bases in the middle. The CDR3 spans 14 residues. The germline gives CDR1 MDHEN, CDR2 SYDVKM. The CDR3 DNA sequence: TGTGCCAGCAGTTTGGGGACACCGAACACTGAAGCTTTCTTT. It codes for CASSLGTPNTEAFF.

This clonotype was observed at least ten times. The chain uses TRBV12-3 or TRBV12-4 and TRBJ1-3; D not certain. Trimming stripped 3 bases from V and 0 bases from J, with 0 bases between. The CDR3 spans 12 residues. The CDR3: CASSFSGNTIYF. CDR3 bases: TGTGCCAGCAGTTTCTCTGGAAACACCATATATTTT.

This clonotype was counted ten times or more. The chain uses TRBV6-1 and TRBJ1-5, with D unclear. This CDR3 is built from 15 residues. Looked up from germline, CDR1 is MNHNS and CDR2 is SASEGT. V lost 8 bases, J lost 1 base, and 15 bases lay in between. The CDR3 is CASRHNPRSNQPQHF. The CDR3 bases are TGTGCCAGCCGCCATAATCCCCGCAGCAATCAGCCCCAGCATTTT.

The J gene is TRBJ2-1, the V gene TRBV4-1; no reliable D call. Between the trimmed V and J ends, which lost 3 bases and 3 bases, there was a span of 9 bases. Germline CDR1 reads MGHRA; CDR2 reads YSYEKL. CDR3 size: 14 residues. The CDR3 DNA reads TGCGCCAGCAGCCAGCCTGACTTCTACAATGAGCAGTTCTTC. It encodes CASSQPDFYNEQFF.

V usage is TRBV2 and J usage is TRBJ2-1; 8 bases fit TRBD1. Germline V lookup: CDR1 SNHLY, CDR2 FYNNEI. This CDR3 has 13 amino acids. J was trimmed by 10 bases and V by 5 bases; bases with no gene match: 7. The DNA of the CDR3 is TGTGCCAGCAGTCCCCTGGACAGGGACGAGCAGTTCTTC. Translating gives CASSPLDRDEQFF.

This clonotype was seen only a few times. This chain connects TRBV5-4 to TRBJ2-1, with 10 bases fitting TRBD1. The CDR3 spans 15 residues. Germline V gene data show CDR1 as SGHNT and CDR2 as YYREEE (reference sequence). V was pared by 3 bases and J by 7 bases, with 7 bases of the junction left unmatched. The CDR3 DNA is TGTGCCAGCAGCTGGGACAGGGGTACCGGAAATGAGCAGTTCTTC. This sequence encodes CASSWDRGTGNEQFF.

This clonotype showed up many times. This chain connects TRBV6-5 to TRBJ2-7, with D perhaps TRBD1 (5 bases). CDR1 is MNHEY, CDR2 SVGAGI, per germline. The V end lost 5 bases, the J end lost 6 bases, and 8 bases lay between the germline ends. This CDR3 has 11 amino acids. The CDR3 is CASSQGGEQYF. CDR3 nucleotide sequence: TGTGCCAGCAGTCAGGGCGGCGAGCAGTACTTC.

The sample holds many counts of this clonotype. The J gene is TRBJ2-7, the V gene TRBV27; tentatively, D is TRBD2 (5 bases). The germline V and J ends were trimmed by 5 bases and 3 bases, with 8 bases remaining between them. This CDR3 has 12 amino acids. The germline V gene has CDR1 MNHEY and CDR2 SMNVEV (reference sequence). CDR3 bases: TGTGCCAGCAGTCCCGAGGGCTACGAGCAGTACTTC. It translates to CASSPEGYEQYF.